The 25 T cell receptor beta chains below were found in one sample sequenced in a study of cytomegalovirus exposure and HLA in healthy donors. Amplification used 60 Vbeta primers and 13 Jbeta primers. The data were produced by immunoSEQ multiplex PCR, yet TCRdb's version contains in-frame clones alone and is incomplete. Among about 200,000 clones listed, 80% to 90% were seen once. Specimen: PBMCs. The receptors here all came from a man between 40 and 49 years old in good health and CMV-seropositive.

The gene calls are TRBV11-3 and TRBJ2-1; D is possibly TRBD1 (6 bases). Trimming removed 0 bases from V and 3 bases from J, with 9 bases in between. The CDR3 is made up of 15 amino acids. CDR1 and CDR2 from the germline V gene are SGHNT and YENEEA. The CDR3 nucleotides read TGTGCCAGCAGCTTAGATCCGACAGGCTACAATGAGCAGTTCTTC. Translation: CASSLDPTGYNEQFF.

V and J are TRBV5-4 and TRBJ2-7; 13 bases match TRBD2. Unmatched junction bases numbered 7, after V lost 0 bases and J lost 4 bases. From germline, CDR1 is SGHNT and CDR2 YYREEE (reference sequence). The CDR3 has 17 amino acids. CDR3 DNA sequence: TGTGCCAGCAGCTTGGGAGGGACTAGCGGGATAGGGTACGAGCAGTACTTC. The encoded protein is CASSLGGTSGIGYEQYF. The variable domain in full, completed from reference TRBV5-4 and TRBJ2-7, reads ETGVTQSPTHLIKTRGQQVTLRCSSQSGHNTVSWYQQALGQGPQFIFQYYREEENGRGNFPPRFSGLQFPNYSSELNVNALELDDSALYLCASSLGGTSGIGYEQYFGPGTRLTVT.

The chain employs TRBV9 and TRBJ1-4, with TRBD1 matching over 7 bases. Trimming removed 3 bases from V and 10 bases from J; junction bases left unmatched: 15. Per germline, CDR1 SGDLS and CDR2 YYNGEE. There are 16 residues in the CDR3. CDR3 nucleotide sequence: TGTGCCAGCAGCGCCGAGACGACAGGGAGGAAGGCAAAACTGTTTTTT. It encodes CASSAETTGRKAKLFF.

The gene calls are TRBV11-1 and TRBJ2-1, with TRBD2 identical over 9 bases. The CDR3 totals 16 residues. The V gene end was trimmed by 5 bases and the J gene end by 10 bases; junction bases not matched to a gene: 15. Germline assignment: CDR1 SGHAT and CDR2 FQDESV (reference sequence). CDR3 nucleotides: TGTGCCAGCAGCCCACCTAGGGGCGGGAGGGCCCTCGAGCAGTTCTTC. Residues: CASSPPRGGRALEQFF.

J is TRBJ1-1 and V is TRBV11-2; 9 bases align to TRBD1. The J segment lost 1 base and the V segment lost 2 bases, leaving 11 bases of the junction unmatched. The CDR3 is 18 residues long. Germline CDR1 SGHAT, CDR2 FQNNGV. In nucleotides, the CDR3 is TGTGCCAGCAGCTTAAGTCCGCCGGGACAGGGATCGAACACTGAAGCTTTCTTT. As protein: CASSLSPPGQGSNTEAFF. Looking up the rest from reference TRBV11-2 and TRBJ1-1 gives the full variable domain: EAGVAQSPRYKIIEKRQSVAFWCNPISGHATLYWYQQILGQGPKLLIQFQNNGVVDDSQLPKDRFSAERLKGVDSTLKIQPAKLEDSAVYLCASSLSPPGQGSNTEAFFGQGTRLTVV.

The chain carries TRBV5-1 and TRBJ1-1; maybe TRBD1 (5 bases). Germline V gives CDR1 SGHRS, CDR2 YFSETQ. V was trimmed by 4 bases and J by 2 bases, leaving 12 bases between them. The CDR3 sequence is 14 residues long. The CDR3 bases are TGCGCCAGCAGCCTGGTGGGGCCAAACACTGAAGCTTTCTTT. Its protein product is CASSLVGPNTEAFF.

The chain has TRBV5-1 and TRBJ2-7; perhaps TRBD2 as D (6 bases). CDR1 is SGHRS, CDR2 YFSETQ, per germline. The V and J ends lost 4 bases and 1 base respectively, with 6 bases between them. CDR3 length: 12 residues. CDR3 amino acids: CASSRGSYEQYF. Written as DNA, the CDR3 is TGCGCCAGCAGCCGGGGGTCCTACGAGCAGTACTTC.

The chain employs TRBV28 and TRBJ2-7, with TRBD1 matching over 7 bases. The CDR3 is 15 amino acids. Germline values: CDR1 MDHEN, CDR2 SYDVKM. Trimming took 4 bases from V and 3 from J; bases not matched to a gene: 9. CDR3 DNA: TGTGCCAGCAGTTCAAATCGACAGGGTCTCTACGAGCAGTACTTC. Its protein is CASSSNRQGLYEQYF.

This clone was seen a handful of times. The rearrangement links TRBV7-9 to TRBJ2-1, with 8 bases fitting TRBD1. Germline assignment: CDR1 SEHNR and CDR2 FQNEAQ (reference sequence). The CDR3 covers 16 residues. The V and J ends lost 5 bases and 8 bases, in that order; junction bases with no gene match: 14. CDR3 residues: CASSDRGRAGKDEQFF. Written as DNA, the CDR3 is TGTGCCAGCAGCGACAGGGGCAGGGCGGGTAAGGATGAGCAGTTCTTC.

J is TRBJ1-1 and V is TRBV28, with TRBD1 identical over 10 bases. The germline gives CDR1 MDHEN, CDR2 SYDVKM. This CDR3 has 18 amino acids. J lost 1 base, V lost 10 bases, and 18 bases had no gene match. The CDR3 here is CATYNRDRGGGRNTEAFF. CDR3 sequence (DNA): TGTGCCACTTACAACCGGGACAGGGGAGGGGGAAGGAACACTGAAGCTTTCTTT.

The count of this clone is one. V gene TRBV2 combines with J gene TRBJ1-5, with TRBD1 matching 9 bases. The trim removed 6 bases at V and 7 bases at J, leaving 7 bases unmatched. CDR1 is SNHLY, CDR2 FYNNEI, per germline. This CDR3 has 14 amino acids. The chain's CDR3 is CASRGTGNGQPQHF. DNA for the CDR3: TGTGCCAGCAGGGGGACAGGGAATGGACAGCCCCAGCATTTT.

The chain joins TRBV6-1 to TRBJ1-2, with 8 bases identical to TRBD1. Germline lookup yields CDR1 MNHNS and CDR2 SASEGT. Unmatched junction bases numbered 9, after V lost 6 bases and J lost 3 bases. The CDR3 is 15 amino acids. CDR3 in amino acids: CASSPLLTGDYGYTF. Written as DNA, the CDR3 is TGTGCCAGCAGCCCACTATTGACAGGGGACTATGGCTACACCTTC.

This rearrangement joins TRBV10-3 to TRBJ1-5, with 9 bases fitting TRBD1. Germline lookup yields CDR1 ENHRY and CDR2 SYGVKD. This CDR3 contains 16 residues. The V and J ends lost 3 bases and 1 base, in that order; junction bases with no gene match: 4. CDR3 in DNA: TGTGCCATCAGTGACCACGGGACAGGGAGCAATCAGCCCCAGCATTTT. Translating gives CAISDHGTGSNQPQHF.

In its sample, this clone was seen once. The V gene is TRBV6-1, the J gene TRBJ1-1, with 7 bases that match TRBD1. The CDR3 consists of 15 residues. Germline V CDR1 and CDR2: MNHNS, SASEGT. The J segment lost 6 bases and the V segment lost 7 bases, leaving 14 bases of the junction unmatched. CDR3 DNA sequence: TGTGCCAGCATCAAAACGCGGGACAGAGTCTCTGAAGCTTTCTTT. This codes for CASIKTRDRVSEAFF.

The chain links TRBV4-1 to TRBJ1-6; 7 bases match TRBD1. From germline, CDR1 is MGHRA and CDR2 YSYEKL. Trimming cost V 0 bases and J 0 bases; bases outside gene matches: 8. The CDR3 length is 19 residues. The CDR3 DNA reads as TGCGCCAGCAGCCAAGATACGATGACAGGGAGCTCCTATAATTCACCCCTCCACTTT. This encodes CASSQDTMTGSSYNSPLHF.

In regard to this clone: At one boundary the junction diverges from the germline segment, which might be a read error. V gene TRBV7-3 combines with J gene TRBJ2-6; the match to TRBD2 covers 7 bases. The germline V gene encodes CDR1 SGHTA and CDR2 FQGTGA. The CDR3 spans 16 residues. The CDR3 DNA sequence: TGTGCCAGCAGTTTAACGGGGGGAGCTGAGGCCAACGTCCTGACTTTC. It is translated as CASSLTGGAEANVLTF. Together with reference TRBV7-3 and TRBJ2-6, the CDR3 gives the full variable domain: GAGVSQTPSNKVTEKGKYVELRCDPISGHTALYWYRQSLGQGPEFLIYFQGTGAADDSGLPNDRFFAVRPEGSVSTLKIQRTERGDSAVYLCASSLTGGAEANVLTFGAGSRLTVL.

The V gene is TRBV28, the J gene TRBJ2-5; 9 bases are a match to TRBD1. From germline, CDR1 is MDHEN and CDR2 SYDVKM. This CDR3 contains 14 residues. V shed 2 bases and J 3 bases; nucleotides not matched to a gene: 1. The CDR3 sequence is CASSLRDREETQYF. CDR3 coding DNA: TGTGCCAGCAGTTTACGGGACAGGGAAGAGACCCAGTACTTC.

The chain joins TRBV28 to TRBJ1-6; D ambiguous. Germline CDR1 is MDHEN and CDR2 is SYDVKM. The CDR3 extends over 13 amino acids. Trimming took off 7 bases at V and 7 bases at J, with 11 bases between the two ends. The CDR3 is CASIYDGNSPLHF. The CDR3 nucleotides are TGTGCCAGCATTTATGACGGGAATTCACCCCTCCACTTT.

J is TRBJ2-1 and V is TRBV27, with 8 bases that match TRBD1. The CDR3 totals 14 residues. In germline, CDR1 is MNHEY, CDR2 SMNVEV (reference sequence). CDR3 nucleotides: TGTTATCTTGGACCGGGACAGGCGATCAATGAGCAGTTCTTC. It translates to CYLGPGQAINEQFF.

This clone appeared a few times. The rearrangement joins TRBV9 to TRBJ2-7; 9 positions agree with TRBD2. V trimming: 2 bases; J trimming: 4 bases; junction bases outside the gene matches: 7. Germline V gene lookup returns CDR1 SGDLS and CDR2 YYNGEE. This CDR3 has 15 amino acids. CDR3 in DNA: TGTGCCAGCAGCGTCGGTAGCGGGAGTTATTACGAGCAGTACTTC. Encoded protein: CASSVGSGSYYEQYF.

The J gene is TRBJ2-1, the V gene TRBV7-8; 9 positions agree with TRBD2. J was trimmed by 7 bases and V by 2 bases; bases with no gene match: 6. The CDR3 has 15 residues. Germline V gene sequence: CDR1 SGHVS, CDR2 FQNEAQ. The CDR3 bases are TGTGCCAGCAGCTTAAGGCGGGGGGGGGATAATGAGCAGTTCTTC. Its translation: CASSLRRGGDNEQFF. Looking up the rest from reference TRBV7-8 and TRBJ2-1 gives the full variable domain: GAGVSQSPRYKVAKRGQDVALRCDPISGHVSLFWYQQALGQGPEFLTYFQNEAQLDKSGLPSDRFFAERPEGSVSTLKIQRTQQEDSAVYLCASSLRRGGDNEQFFGPGTRLTVL.

This clone was observed once. V gene TRBV5-1 combines with J gene TRBJ1-6; 9 positions agree with TRBD1. V was clipped by 3 bases and J by 8 bases; unmatched bases: 6. CDR1 is SGHRS and CDR2 is YFSETQ in the germline V gene. The CDR3 is made up of 15 amino acids. The CDR3 region is CASSSYRGRDSPLHF. For the CDR3, the DNA is TGCGCCAGCAGCTCATACAGGGGGCGGGATTCACCCCTCCACTTT.

The chain links TRBV5-1 to TRBJ1-4; 7 positions match TRBD1. This CDR3 region has 15 residues. Germline CDR1 reads SGHRS; CDR2 reads YFSETQ. The ends lost 2 bases at V and 4 bases at J; junction bases unmatched: 5. CDR3 nucleotide sequence: TGCGCCAGCAGCTTAGGGGGCCTCGATAATGAAAAACTGTTTTTT. It is translated as CASSLGGLDNEKLFF.

The V gene is TRBV19, the J gene TRBJ2-7; TRBD1 matches 8 bases. With V trimmed by 3 bases and J by 1 base, 5 bases remained unmatched. Germline V gene sequence: CDR1 LNHDA, CDR2 SQIVND (reference sequence). The CDR3 spans 15 residues. CDR3 bases: TGTGCCAGTAGTATCGGGACAGGTCCGTCCTACGAGCAGTACTTC. Encoded protein: CASSIGTGPSYEQYF.

This chain uses TRBV9 with TRBJ2-3; 8 bases line up with TRBD1. Germline values: CDR1 SGDLS, CDR2 YYNGEE. CDR3 length equals 21 residues. Trimming cost V 2 bases and J 0 bases; bases outside gene matches: 20. CDR3: CASSVPLLQDRDRSSTDTQYF. The CDR3 DNA reads TGTGCCAGCAGCGTGCCGCTCCTCCAGGACAGGGACCGGAGTAGCACAGATACGCAGTATTTT.